This T cell receptor beta chain was obtained from a study of blood T cell repertoires in COVID-19. Background on the study: PBMCs, B-cell-depleted T cells, or T cells were the source of the cDNA or gDNA that made up the material.

Data came from immunoSEQ multiplex PCR; TCRdb stores just in-frame clones and leaves some out. Found here are about 310,000 clones, around nine tenths of them singletons; the top ten hold 1%. Trimming left V 4 bases short and J 1 base short, with 9 bases between. Germline V gives CDR1 SGHVS, CDR2 FNYEAQ. CDR3 length: 14 residues. The chain couples TRBV7-6 to TRBJ2-3, with a tentative D call TRBD1 (6 bases). The sample taken for sequencing was peripheral blood. This sequence originates from a man between 50 and 59 years old with active or convalescent COVID-19. In nucleotides, the CDR3 is TGTGCCAGCAGCTCGAGACAGGGCACAGATACGCAGTATTTT. Its translation is CASSSRQGTDTQYF.